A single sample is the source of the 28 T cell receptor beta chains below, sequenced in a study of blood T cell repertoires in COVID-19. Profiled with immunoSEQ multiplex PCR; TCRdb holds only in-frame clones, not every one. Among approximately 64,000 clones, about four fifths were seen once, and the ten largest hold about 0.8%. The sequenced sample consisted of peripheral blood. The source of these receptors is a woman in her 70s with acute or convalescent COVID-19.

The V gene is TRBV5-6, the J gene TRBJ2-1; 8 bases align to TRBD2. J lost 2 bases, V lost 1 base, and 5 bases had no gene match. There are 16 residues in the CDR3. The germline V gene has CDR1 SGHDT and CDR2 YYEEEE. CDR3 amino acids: CASSLSLGRAYNEQFF. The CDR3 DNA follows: TGTGCCAGCAGCTTGTCTCTCGGGAGGGCCTACAATGAGCAGTTCTTC.

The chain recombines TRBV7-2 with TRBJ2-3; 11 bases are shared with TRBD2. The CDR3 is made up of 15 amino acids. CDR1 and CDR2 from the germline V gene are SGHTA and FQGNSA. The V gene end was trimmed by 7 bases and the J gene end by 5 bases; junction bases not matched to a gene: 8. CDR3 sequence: CASNTGLAVGDTQYF. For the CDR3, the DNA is TGTGCCAGCAACACGGGACTAGCGGTAGGAGATACGCAGTATTTT. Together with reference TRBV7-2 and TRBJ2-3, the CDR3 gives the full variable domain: GAGVSQSPSNKVTEKGKDVELRCDPISGHTALYWYRQSLGQGLEFLIYFQGNSAPDKSGLPSDRFSAERTGGSVSTLTIQRTQQEDSAVYLCASNTGLAVGDTQYFGPGTRLTVL.

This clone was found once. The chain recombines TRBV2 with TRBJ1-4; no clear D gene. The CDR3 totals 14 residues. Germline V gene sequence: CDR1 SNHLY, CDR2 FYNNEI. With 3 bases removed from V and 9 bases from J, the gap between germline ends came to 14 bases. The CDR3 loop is CASSDPGSAKKLFF. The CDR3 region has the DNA TGTGCCAGCAGTGACCCCGGGTCTGCAAAAAAACTGTTTTTT.

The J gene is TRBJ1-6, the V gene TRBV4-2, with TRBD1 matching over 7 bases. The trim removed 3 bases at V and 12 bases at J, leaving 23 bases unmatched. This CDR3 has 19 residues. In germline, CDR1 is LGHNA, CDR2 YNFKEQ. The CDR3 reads CASSHIFTNGQAGWEPLHF. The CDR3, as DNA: TGTGCCAGCAGCCATATCTTTACCAACGGACAGGCAGGGTGGGAACCCCTCCACTTT.

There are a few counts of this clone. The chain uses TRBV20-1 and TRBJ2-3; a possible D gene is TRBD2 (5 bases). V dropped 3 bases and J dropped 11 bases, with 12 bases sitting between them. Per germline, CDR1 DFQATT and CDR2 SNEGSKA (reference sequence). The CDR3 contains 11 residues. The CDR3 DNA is TGCAGTGCTAGTTACAATGGAGGGCAGTATTTT. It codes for CSASYNGGQYF.

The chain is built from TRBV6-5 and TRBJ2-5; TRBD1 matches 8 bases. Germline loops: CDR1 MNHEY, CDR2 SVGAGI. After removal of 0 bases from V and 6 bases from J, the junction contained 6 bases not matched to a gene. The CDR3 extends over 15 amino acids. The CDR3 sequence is CASSYSDRVRKTQYF. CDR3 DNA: TGTGCCAGCAGTTACTCGGACAGGGTGAGGAAGACCCAGTACTTC.

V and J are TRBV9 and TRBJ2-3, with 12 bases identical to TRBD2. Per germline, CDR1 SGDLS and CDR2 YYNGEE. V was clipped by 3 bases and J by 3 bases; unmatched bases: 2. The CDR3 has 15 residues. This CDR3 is CASSGTSGKTDTQYF. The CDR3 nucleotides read TGTGCCAGCAGCGGGACTAGCGGGAAAACAGATACGCAGTATTTT.

CDR3 sequence (DNA): TGCAGTGCGCTTGAGACCTACGAGCAGTACTTC. This translates into CSALETYEQYF. The chain has TRBV20-1 and TRBJ2-7; no definite D call. Per germline, CDR1 DFQATT and CDR2 SNEGSKA (reference sequence). CDR3 length: 11 residues. V was pared by 6 bases and J by 2 bases, with 8 bases between.

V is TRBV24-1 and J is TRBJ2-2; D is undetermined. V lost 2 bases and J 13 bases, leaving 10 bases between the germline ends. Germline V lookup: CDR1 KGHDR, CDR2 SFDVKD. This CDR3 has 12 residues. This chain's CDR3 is CATSDSTPRLFF. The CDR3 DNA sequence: TGTGCCACCAGTGATTCTACCCCTCGGCTGTTTTTT.

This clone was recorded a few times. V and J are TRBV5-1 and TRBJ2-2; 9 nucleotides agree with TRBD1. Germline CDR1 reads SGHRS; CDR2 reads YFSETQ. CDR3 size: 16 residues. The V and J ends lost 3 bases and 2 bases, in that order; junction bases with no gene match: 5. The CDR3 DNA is TGCGCCAGCAGCTCGACGGGACAGGGCAACACCGGGGAGCTGTTTTTT. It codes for CASSSTGQGNTGELFF.

DNA of the CDR3: TGCAGCGTTGAAATCGGTGAGGGTGGGGAGACCCAGTACTTC. Amino acids: CSVEIGEGGETQYF. The rearrangement joins TRBV29-1 to TRBJ2-5; tentatively, D is TRBD2 (5 bases). V lost 2 bases, J lost 5 bases, and 15 bases lay in between. There are 14 residues in the CDR3. Germline V lookup: CDR1 SQVTM, CDR2 ANQGSEA.

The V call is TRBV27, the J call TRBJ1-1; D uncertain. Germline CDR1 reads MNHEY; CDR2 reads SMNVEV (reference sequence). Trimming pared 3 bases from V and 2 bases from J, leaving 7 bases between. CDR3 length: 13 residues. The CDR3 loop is CASSFNGNTEAFF. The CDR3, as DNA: TGTGCCAGCAGTTTCAACGGTAACACTGAAGCTTTCTTT.

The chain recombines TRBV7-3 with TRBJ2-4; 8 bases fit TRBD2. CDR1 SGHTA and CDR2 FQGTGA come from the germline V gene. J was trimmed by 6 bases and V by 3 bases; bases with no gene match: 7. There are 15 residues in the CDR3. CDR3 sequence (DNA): TGTGCCAGCAGCTTCGGGAGGGGCTCATCAAACATTCAGTACTTC. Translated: CASSFGRGSSNIQYF.

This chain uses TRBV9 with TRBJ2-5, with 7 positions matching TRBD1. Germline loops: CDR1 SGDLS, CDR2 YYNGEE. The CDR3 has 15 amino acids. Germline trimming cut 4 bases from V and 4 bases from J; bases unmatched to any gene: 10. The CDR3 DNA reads TGTGCCAGCAGCCCCCTCACAGGGGCGGTAGAGACCCAGTACTTC. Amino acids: CASSPLTGAVETQYF.

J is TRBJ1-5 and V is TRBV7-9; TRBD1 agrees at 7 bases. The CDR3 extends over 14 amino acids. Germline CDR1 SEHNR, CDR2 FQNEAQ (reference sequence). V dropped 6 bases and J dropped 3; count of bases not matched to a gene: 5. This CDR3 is CASSSDRPNQPQHF. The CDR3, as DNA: TGTGCCAGCAGTTCGGACAGGCCCAATCAGCCCCAGCATTTT.

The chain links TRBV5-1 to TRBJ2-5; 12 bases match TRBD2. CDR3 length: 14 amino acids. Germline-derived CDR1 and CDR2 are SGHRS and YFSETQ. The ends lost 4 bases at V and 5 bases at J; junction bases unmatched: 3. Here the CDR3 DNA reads TGCGCCAGCAGCCCTACTAGCGGGGGGGAGACCCAGTACTTC. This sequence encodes CASSPTSGGETQYF.

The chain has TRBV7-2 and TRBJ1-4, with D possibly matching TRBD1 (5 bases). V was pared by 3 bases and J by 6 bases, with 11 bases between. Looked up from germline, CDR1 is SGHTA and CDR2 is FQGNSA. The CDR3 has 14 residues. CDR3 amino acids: CASSLPGGYEKLFF. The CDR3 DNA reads TGTGCCAGCAGCTTGCCGGGGGGGTATGAAAAACTGTTTTTT.

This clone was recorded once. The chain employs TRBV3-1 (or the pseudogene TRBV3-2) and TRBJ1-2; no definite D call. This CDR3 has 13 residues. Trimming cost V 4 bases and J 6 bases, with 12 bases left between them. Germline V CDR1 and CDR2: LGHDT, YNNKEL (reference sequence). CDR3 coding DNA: TGTGCCAGCAGCCCGGGAAATCTGGATGGCTACACCTTC. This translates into CASSPGNLDGYTF.

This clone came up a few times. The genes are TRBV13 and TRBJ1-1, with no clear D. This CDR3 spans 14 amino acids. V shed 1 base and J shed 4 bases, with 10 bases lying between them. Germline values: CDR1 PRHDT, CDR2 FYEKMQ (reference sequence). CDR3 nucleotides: TGTGCCAGCAGCTTAGCTTCGGGGAGCACTGAAGCTTTCTTT. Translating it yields CASSLASGSTEAFF.

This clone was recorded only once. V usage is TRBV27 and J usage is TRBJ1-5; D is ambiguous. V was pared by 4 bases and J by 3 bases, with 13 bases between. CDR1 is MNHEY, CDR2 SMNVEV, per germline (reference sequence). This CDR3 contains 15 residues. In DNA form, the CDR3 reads TGTGCCAGCAGTTCCATGACTGGTCTCAATCAGCCCCAGCATTTT. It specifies CASSSMTGLNQPQHF.

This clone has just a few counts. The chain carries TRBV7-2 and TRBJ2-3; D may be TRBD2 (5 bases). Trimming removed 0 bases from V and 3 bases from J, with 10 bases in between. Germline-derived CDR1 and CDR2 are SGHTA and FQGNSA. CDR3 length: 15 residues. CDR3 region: CASSLALGETDTQYF. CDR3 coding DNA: TGTGCCAGCAGCTTAGCGCTCGGGGAGACAGATACGCAGTATTTT.

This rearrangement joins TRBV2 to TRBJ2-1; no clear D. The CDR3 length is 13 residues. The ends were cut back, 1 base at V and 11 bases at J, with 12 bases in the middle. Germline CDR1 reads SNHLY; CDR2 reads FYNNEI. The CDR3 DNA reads TGTGCCAGCAGTGAAGAACTCCCGGGTCAGCAGTTCTTC. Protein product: CASSEELPGQQFF.

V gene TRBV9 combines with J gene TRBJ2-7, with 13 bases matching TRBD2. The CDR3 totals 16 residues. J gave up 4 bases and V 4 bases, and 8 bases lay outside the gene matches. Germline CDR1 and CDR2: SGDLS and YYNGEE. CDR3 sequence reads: CASSPGTSGDRYEQYF. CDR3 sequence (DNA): TGTGCCAGCAGCCCGGGGACTAGCGGGGATAGATACGAGCAGTACTTC.

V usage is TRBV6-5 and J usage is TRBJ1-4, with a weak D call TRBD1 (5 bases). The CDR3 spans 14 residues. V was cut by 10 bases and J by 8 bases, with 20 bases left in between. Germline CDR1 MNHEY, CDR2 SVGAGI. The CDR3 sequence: CATPGIGGREKLFF. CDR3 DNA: TGTGCCACCCCTGGGATCGGGGGTCGGGAAAAACTGTTTTTT.

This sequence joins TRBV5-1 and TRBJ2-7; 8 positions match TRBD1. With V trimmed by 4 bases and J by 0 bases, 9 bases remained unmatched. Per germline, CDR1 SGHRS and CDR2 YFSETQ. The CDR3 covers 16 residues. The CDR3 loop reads CASSLAGQGSSYEQYF. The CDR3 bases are TGCGCCAGCAGCCTCGCAGGACAGGGAAGCTCCTACGAGCAGTACTTC. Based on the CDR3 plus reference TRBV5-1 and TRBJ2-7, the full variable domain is KAGVTQTPRYLIKTRGQQVTLSCSPISGHRSVSWYQQTPGQGLQFLFEYFSETQRNKGNFPGRFSGRQFSNSRSEMNVSTLELGDSALYLCASSLAGQGSSYEQYFGPGTRLTVT.

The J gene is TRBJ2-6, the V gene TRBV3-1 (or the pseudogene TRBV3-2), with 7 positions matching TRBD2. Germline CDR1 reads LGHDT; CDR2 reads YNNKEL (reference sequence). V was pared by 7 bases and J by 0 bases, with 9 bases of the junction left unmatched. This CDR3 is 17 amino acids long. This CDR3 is CASTTSGGSSGANVLTF. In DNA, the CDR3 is TGTGCCAGCACCACATCGGGGGGAAGCTCTGGGGCCAACGTCCTGACTTTC.

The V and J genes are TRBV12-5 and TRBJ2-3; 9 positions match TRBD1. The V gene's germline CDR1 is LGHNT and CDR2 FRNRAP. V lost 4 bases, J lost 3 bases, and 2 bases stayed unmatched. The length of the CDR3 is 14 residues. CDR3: CASGSGQGTDTQYF. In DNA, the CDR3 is TGTGCTAGTGGTTCGGGACAGGGAACAGATACGCAGTATTTT. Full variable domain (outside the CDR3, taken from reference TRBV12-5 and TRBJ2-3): DARVTQTPRHKVTEMGQEVTMRCQPILGHNTVFWYRQTMMQGLELLAYFRNRAPLDDSGMPKDRFSAEMPDATLATLKIQPSEPRDSAVYFCASGSGQGTDTQYFGPGTRLTVL.

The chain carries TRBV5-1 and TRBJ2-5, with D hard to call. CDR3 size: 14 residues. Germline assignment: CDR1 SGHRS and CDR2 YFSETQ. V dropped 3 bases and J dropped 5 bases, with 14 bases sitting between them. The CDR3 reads CASSSLGQQETQYF. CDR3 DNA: TGCGCCAGCAGCTCTCTGGGCCAGCAGGAGACCCAGTACTTC.